Below, 32 T cell receptor beta chains from the same sample are listed, as sequenced in a study of cytomegalovirus exposure and HLA in healthy donors. This PCR relied on a set of 60 Vbeta primers and 13 Jbeta primers. TCRdb keeps only in-frame clones here, not all; method: immunoSEQ multiplex PCR. This sample has roughly 98,000 clones, with about three quarters found just once. Sequenced: PBMCs. The source is a man between 35 and 55 years old in good health and CMV-seronegative.

The rearrangement joins TRBV5-4 to TRBJ1-2, with 7 bases aligning to TRBD1. Germline CDR1 and CDR2: SGHNT and YYREEE (reference sequence). The ends lost 4 bases at V and 4 bases at J; junction bases unmatched: 7. This CDR3 comprises 14 residues. Here the CDR3 reads CASSGTGAAYGYTF. In DNA, the CDR3 is TGTGCCAGCAGCGGAACAGGGGCGGCCTATGGCTACACCTTC.

The DNA of the CDR3 is TGCGCCAGCAGCTCCCTAGCGTTAGAGCAGTTCTTC. It yields the protein CASSSLALEQFF. This chain uses TRBV4-1 with TRBJ2-1; possibly TRBD2 for D (6 bases). The germline V gene encodes CDR1 MGHRA and CDR2 YSYEKL. Between the trimmed V and J ends, which lost 5 bases and 10 bases, there was a span of 12 bases. This CDR3 has 12 amino acids.

The sample holds a few counts of this clone. V usage is TRBV6-5 and J usage is TRBJ1-2; D is perhaps TRBD1 (5 bases). Germline CDR1 MNHEY, CDR2 SVGAGI. This CDR3 has 14 residues. Trimming took 0 bases from V and 10 from J, leaving 15 bases between them. CDR3 amino acids: CASSYSGGLSLYTF. CDR3 sequence (DNA): TGTGCCAGCAGTTACTCGGGGGGGTTGAGCCTCTACACCTTC.

J is TRBJ2-5 and V is TRBV10-2, with D perhaps TRBD1 (5 bases). The CDR3 extends over 13 amino acids. Trimming removed 0 bases at V and 13 bases at J, with 15 bases between. Germline V CDR1 and CDR2: WSHSY, SAAADI. The CDR3 here is CASSESKGRGRYF. For the CDR3, the DNA is TGCGCCAGCAGTGAGTCGAAGGGGCGTGGGCGGTACTTC.

The rearrangement joins TRBV9 to TRBJ1-2; 9 nucleotides align to TRBD1. CDR3 length: 12 residues. Germline CDR1 SGDLS, CDR2 YYNGEE. Germline trimming cut 5 bases from V and 7 bases from J; bases unmatched to any gene: 3. CDR3: CASREGQGGYTF. In DNA, the CDR3 is TGTGCCAGCAGAGAGGGACAGGGTGGCTACACCTTC.

CDR3 nucleotide sequence: TGTGCCAGCAGCGCGGCAGGGGCGCAGCCCCAGCATTTT. Translating it yields CASSAAGAQPQHF. The chain carries TRBV11-2 and TRBJ1-5, with D possibly TRBD1 on 6 matching bases. This CDR3 spans 13 amino acids. The V gene lost 5 bases and the J gene lost 7 bases, with 12 bases spanning the gap. Germline V CDR1 and CDR2: SGHAT, FQNNGV.

CDR3 amino acids: CASTYMGQPNEKLFF. In DNA, the CDR3 is TGTGCCAGTACTTACATGGGACAGCCGAATGAAAAACTGTTTTTT. This rearrangement joins TRBV19 to TRBJ1-4, with TRBD1 identical over 7 bases. V gave up 7 bases and J gave up 5 bases; unmatched junction bases: 10. This CDR3 has 15 amino acids. Germline CDR1 reads LNHDA; CDR2 reads SQIVND (reference sequence). Looking up the rest from reference TRBV19 and TRBJ1-4 gives the full variable domain: DGGITQSPKYLFRKEGQNVTLSCEQNLNHDAMYWYRQDPGQGLRLIYYSQIVNDFQKGDIAEGYSVSREKKESFPLTVTSAQKNPTAFYLCASTYMGQPNEKLFFGSGTQLSVL.

J is TRBJ1-5 and V is TRBV27; D call uncertain. Per germline, CDR1 MNHEY and CDR2 SMNVEV (reference sequence). This CDR3 spans 13 amino acids. V lost 2 bases and J 12 bases, leaving 14 bases between the germline ends. CDR3 amino acids: CASSLDGGIGQHF. CDR3 bases: TGTGCCAGCAGTTTAGACGGCGGGATTGGCCAGCATTTT.

The genes are TRBV5-5 and TRBJ1-6, with D possibly matching TRBD1 (6 bases). Between the trimmed V and J ends, which lost 3 bases and 5 bases, there was a span of 6 bases. Germline CDR1 reads SGHKS; CDR2 reads YYEKEE (reference sequence). The CDR3 extends over 13 amino acids. In DNA, the CDR3 is TGTGCCAGCAGCTGGGACAATAATTCACCCCTCCACTTT. It codes for CASSWDNNSPLHF. Together with reference TRBV5-5 and TRBJ1-6, the CDR3 gives the full variable domain: DAGVTQSPTHLIKTRGQQVTLRCSPISGHKSVSWYQQVLGQGPQFIFQYYEKEERGRGNFPDRFSARQFPNYSSELNVNALLLGDSALYLCASSWDNNSPLHFGNGTRLTVT.

V gene TRBV4-1 combines with J gene TRBJ1-5; 10 bases fit TRBD1. With 2 bases clipped from V and 2 bases from J, the junction kept 3 bases outside the gene matches. CDR1 and CDR2 from the germline V gene are MGHRA and YSYEKL. The CDR3 has 16 residues. The CDR3: CASSQPGTGGNQPQHF. CDR3 DNA sequence: TGCGCCAGCAGCCAACCCGGGACAGGGGGCAATCAGCCCCAGCATTTT.

The chain recombines TRBV5-1 with TRBJ2-7; 7 bases are shared with TRBD2. Trimming cost V 3 bases and J 3 bases; bases outside gene matches: 9. Germline loops: CDR1 SGHRS, CDR2 YFSETQ. The CDR3 runs to 15 residues. The DNA of the CDR3 is TGCGCCAGCAGCTGGGGGGGTGGATCGAACTACGAGCAGTACTTC. It translates to CASSWGGGSNYEQYF. Full variable domain (outside the CDR3, taken from reference TRBV5-1 and TRBJ2-7): KAGVTQTPRYLIKTRGQQVTLSCSPISGHRSVSWYQQTPGQGLQFLFEYFSETQRNKGNFPGRFSGRQFSNSRSEMNVSTLELGDSALYLCASSWGGGSNYEQYFGPGTRLTVT.

The V and J genes are TRBV7-9 and TRBJ2-5; D is perhaps TRBD1 (7 bases). The assigned J gene may be wrong: the sequence end matches TRBJ2-7 better. The CDR3 sequence is 13 residues long. Germline CDR1 SEHNR, CDR2 FQNEAQ (reference sequence). The CDR3 DNA sequence: TGTGCCAGCGACTTGGCAGGGGGGTCCGAGCAGTACTTC. It translates to CASDLAGGSEQYF.

The CDR3 spells CASSQGQYYGYTF. CDR3 nucleotides: TGTGCCAGCAGCCAGGGACAGTACTATGGCTACACCTTC. This chain connects TRBV7-9 to TRBJ1-2; 7 nucleotides line up with TRBD1. Germline CDR1 is SEHNR and CDR2 is FQNEAQ (reference sequence). Unmatched junction bases numbered 3, after V lost 5 bases and J lost 3 bases. The CDR3 is 13 amino acids.

J is TRBJ2-7 and V is TRBV19, with 9 bases that match TRBD1. V trimming: 3 bases; J trimming: 1 base; junction bases outside the gene matches: 4. Germline values: CDR1 LNHDA, CDR2 SQIVND (reference sequence). The CDR3 loop spans 15 amino acids. The CDR3 loop reads CASSIYRGPSYEQYF. The CDR3, as DNA: TGTGCCAGTAGTATTTACAGGGGGCCTTCCTACGAGCAGTACTTC.

The chain combines TRBV5-8 with TRBJ2-5; TRBD2 matches 9 bases. The length of the CDR3 is 16 residues. CDR1 is SGHTS, CDR2 YDEGEE, per germline. J was trimmed by 4 bases and V by 4 bases; bases with no gene match: 11. CDR3 in amino acids: CASSLLSWTSAETQYF. The CDR3, as DNA: TGTGCCAGCAGCCTCCTCTCCTGGACTAGCGCAGAGACCCAGTACTTC.

V is TRBV30 and J is TRBJ2-2; possibly TRBD2 for D (7 bases). This CDR3 region has 15 residues. V was trimmed by 2 bases and J by 5 bases, leaving 15 bases between them. CDR1 is GTSNPN, CDR2 SVGIG, per germline (reference sequence). CDR3 DNA sequence: TGTGCCTGGAGTCATTCGGGGGGCCGGACCGGGGAGCTGTTTTTT. Translation: CAWSHSGGRTGELFF.

V is TRBV23-1 and J is TRBJ1-2; 9 nucleotides align to TRBD1. TRBV23-1 has ORF status, its function being uncertain. This CDR3 is built from 17 residues. With 5 bases clipped from V and 1 base from J, the junction kept 11 bases outside the gene matches. The CDR3 region is CASSLRQGVTSNYGYTF. As DNA, the CDR3 is TGCGCCAGCAGTTTGCGACAGGGGGTAACCAGTAACTATGGCTACACCTTC.

The sample holds one count of this clone. V is TRBV6-1 and J is TRBJ2-5; D is perhaps TRBD1 (6 bases). The germline V gene encodes CDR1 MNHNS and CDR2 SASEGT. V lost 2 bases, J lost 13 bases, and 20 bases lay in between. The CDR3 runs 14 residues. CDR3 amino acids: CASSERPGARIWYF. As DNA, the CDR3 is TGTGCCAGCAGTGAAAGGCCAGGGGCTCGGATTTGGTACTTC.

The chain carries TRBV10-1 and TRBJ2-1; 10 bases map to TRBD2. The CDR3 totals 13 residues. Germline V gives CDR1 WNHNN, CDR2 SYGVQD (reference sequence). The V gene end was trimmed by 3 bases and the J gene end by 13 bases; junction bases not matched to a gene: 6. CDR3 protein: CASSDGTSDLQFF. The CDR3 DNA follows: TGCGCCAGCAGTGACGGGACTAGCGATTTACAGTTCTTC.

The rearrangement links TRBV4-1 to TRBJ1-5; maybe TRBD1 (5 bases). CDR3 size: 16 residues. Germline-derived CDR1 and CDR2 are MGHRA and YSYEKL. V was trimmed by 0 bases and J by 7 bases, leaving 16 bases between them. For the CDR3, the DNA is TGCGCCAGCAGCCAAGATTTGGCAGGGCGCTGGCAGCCCCAGCATTTT. It encodes CASSQDLAGRWQPQHF.

This clone appeared a few times. The genes are TRBV5-1 and TRBJ1-1, with D tentatively TRBD1 (6 bases). The V end was cut by 4 bases, the J end by 10 bases, with 17 bases between. Germline lookup yields CDR1 SGHRS and CDR2 YFSETQ. CDR3 size: 13 residues. CDR3 loop: CASSSTSGGAAFF. The CDR3 DNA reads TGCGCCAGCAGCAGCACTTCGGGGGGGGCAGCTTTCTTT.

This clone came up a few times. The chain has TRBV6-4 and TRBJ2-3, with 14 bases aligning to TRBD2. CDR3 length equals 15 residues. V trimming: 6 bases; J trimming: 5 bases; junction bases outside the gene matches: 4. From germline, CDR1 is MRHNA and CDR2 SNTAGT. The CDR3 DNA reads as TGTGCCAGCAGCCCGACTAGCGGGGGGGGAGATACGCAGTATTTT. Its translation is CASSPTSGGGDTQYF.

This chain joins TRBV18 and TRBJ2-2; tentatively, D is TRBD1 (5 bases). The CDR3 sequence is 17 residues long. Trimming removed 5 bases at V and 0 bases at J, with 16 bases between. Per germline, CDR1 KGHSH and CDR2 LQKENI. The CDR3 nucleotides read TGTGCCAGCTCATCCCGAGGACACGGAGCGAACACCGGGGAGCTGTTTTTT. Residues: CASSSRGHGANTGELFF.

The chain links TRBV7-9 to TRBJ2-7; D gene unclear. CDR1 is SEHNR, CDR2 FQNEAQ, per germline (reference sequence). The germline V and J ends were trimmed by 6 bases and 3 bases, with 15 bases remaining between them. The CDR3 is made up of 14 amino acids. In DNA, the CDR3 is TGTGCCAGCAGTAGTAGCAGCAAGAACTACGAGCAGTACTTC. The encoded protein is CASSSSSKNYEQYF. Using reference TRBV7-9 and TRBJ2-7 for the parts outside the CDR3, the full variable domain is DTGVSQNPRHKITKRGQNVTFRCDPISEHNRLYWYRQTLGQGPEFLTYFQNEAQLEKSRLLSDRFSAERPKGSFSTLEIQRTEQGDSAMYLCASSSSSKNYEQYFGPGTRLTVT.

The rearrangement joins TRBV27 to TRBJ1-2, with D perhaps TRBD1 (6 bases). In germline, CDR1 is MNHEY, CDR2 SMNVEV (reference sequence). The CDR3 covers 12 residues. Trimming took 8 bases from V and 8 from J, leaving 15 bases between them. CDR3 region: CASGIQGGGYTF. The CDR3 DNA sequence: TGTGCCAGCGGAATACAGGGCGGGGGCTACACCTTC.

V and J are TRBV6-1 and TRBJ2-5; 10 positions agree with TRBD2. The J call could be wrong; TRBJ2-7 is a better fit for the DNA end. Germline values: CDR1 MNHNS, CDR2 SASEGT. The CDR3 consists of 14 residues. CDR3 protein: CASNQRGGRYEQYF. The DNA of the CDR3 is TGTGCCAGCAACCAGCGGGGGGGCCGGTACGAGCAGTACTTC.

The chain couples TRBV7-9 to TRBJ2-3; possibly TRBD2 for D (5 bases). The V gene lost 5 bases and the J gene lost 6 bases, with 24 bases spanning the gap. The V gene's germline CDR1 is SEHNR and CDR2 FQNEAQ (reference sequence). The CDR3 is 17 residues long. CDR3 loop: CASSPKSVGAGTDTQYF. CDR3 DNA: TGTGCCAGCAGCCCCAAGTCCGTGGGAGCTGGTACCGATACGCAGTATTTT.

This chain connects TRBV5-1 to TRBJ2-7, with D possibly being TRBD1 (6 bases). CDR1 and CDR2 from the germline V gene are SGHRS and YFSETQ. The CDR3 has 13 residues. The ends were cut back, 4 bases at V and 3 bases at J, with 11 bases in the middle. CDR3 amino acids: CASSPGQNYEQYF. The CDR3 bases are TGCGCCAGCAGCCCCGGACAGAACTACGAGCAGTACTTC.

The CDR3 sequence is CASSELRSGELFF. CDR3 nucleotides: TGCGCCAGCAGTGAGTTGCGTTCCGGGGAGCTGTTTTTT. The chain links TRBV10-1 to TRBJ2-2; D ambiguous. Per germline, CDR1 WNHNN and CDR2 SYGVQD (reference sequence). Trimming removed 1 base from V and 6 bases from J, with 6 bases in between. The CDR3 loop spans 13 amino acids.

The J gene is TRBJ1-2, the V gene TRBV5-8; TRBD1 might be the D (5 bases). This CDR3 is built from 13 residues. V was clipped by 5 bases and J by 4 bases, with 12 bases between them. Germline CDR1 SGHTS, CDR2 YDEGEE. CDR3 bases: TGTGCCAGCAGGGGCCCGGGACTCTATGGCTACACCTTC. Amino acid sequence: CASRGPGLYGYTF. Full variable domain (outside the CDR3, taken from reference TRBV5-8 and TRBJ1-2): EAGVTQSPTHLIKTRGQQATLRCSPISGHTSVYWYQQALGLGLQFLLWYDEGEERNRGNFPPRFSGRQFPNYSSELNVNALELEDSALYLCASRGPGLYGYTFGSGTRLTVV.

The chain uses TRBV7-9 and TRBJ1-6; D is unclear. CDR1 and CDR2 (germline): SEHNR, FQNEAQ (reference sequence). The CDR3 totals 15 residues. Trimming took 4 bases from V and 10 from J, leaving 17 bases between them. The CDR3 protein is CASSSNTGSGSPLHF. CDR3 DNA: TGTGCCAGCAGCTCAAATACGGGGTCCGGGTCACCCCTCCACTTT.

With regard to this clone: An end of the junction does not agree with germline; a read error may underlie this. This same CDR3 is encoded by further DNA sequences in the sample. J is TRBJ1-6 and V is TRBV7-8; 7 nucleotides line up with TRBD1. This CDR3 is built from 14 residues. Germline V gene sequence: CDR1 SGHVS, CDR2 FQNEAQ. The CDR3 reads CASSLGQDNSPLHF. The CDR3 bases are TGCGCCAGCAGCTTAGGACAGGATAATTCACCCCTCCACTTT.